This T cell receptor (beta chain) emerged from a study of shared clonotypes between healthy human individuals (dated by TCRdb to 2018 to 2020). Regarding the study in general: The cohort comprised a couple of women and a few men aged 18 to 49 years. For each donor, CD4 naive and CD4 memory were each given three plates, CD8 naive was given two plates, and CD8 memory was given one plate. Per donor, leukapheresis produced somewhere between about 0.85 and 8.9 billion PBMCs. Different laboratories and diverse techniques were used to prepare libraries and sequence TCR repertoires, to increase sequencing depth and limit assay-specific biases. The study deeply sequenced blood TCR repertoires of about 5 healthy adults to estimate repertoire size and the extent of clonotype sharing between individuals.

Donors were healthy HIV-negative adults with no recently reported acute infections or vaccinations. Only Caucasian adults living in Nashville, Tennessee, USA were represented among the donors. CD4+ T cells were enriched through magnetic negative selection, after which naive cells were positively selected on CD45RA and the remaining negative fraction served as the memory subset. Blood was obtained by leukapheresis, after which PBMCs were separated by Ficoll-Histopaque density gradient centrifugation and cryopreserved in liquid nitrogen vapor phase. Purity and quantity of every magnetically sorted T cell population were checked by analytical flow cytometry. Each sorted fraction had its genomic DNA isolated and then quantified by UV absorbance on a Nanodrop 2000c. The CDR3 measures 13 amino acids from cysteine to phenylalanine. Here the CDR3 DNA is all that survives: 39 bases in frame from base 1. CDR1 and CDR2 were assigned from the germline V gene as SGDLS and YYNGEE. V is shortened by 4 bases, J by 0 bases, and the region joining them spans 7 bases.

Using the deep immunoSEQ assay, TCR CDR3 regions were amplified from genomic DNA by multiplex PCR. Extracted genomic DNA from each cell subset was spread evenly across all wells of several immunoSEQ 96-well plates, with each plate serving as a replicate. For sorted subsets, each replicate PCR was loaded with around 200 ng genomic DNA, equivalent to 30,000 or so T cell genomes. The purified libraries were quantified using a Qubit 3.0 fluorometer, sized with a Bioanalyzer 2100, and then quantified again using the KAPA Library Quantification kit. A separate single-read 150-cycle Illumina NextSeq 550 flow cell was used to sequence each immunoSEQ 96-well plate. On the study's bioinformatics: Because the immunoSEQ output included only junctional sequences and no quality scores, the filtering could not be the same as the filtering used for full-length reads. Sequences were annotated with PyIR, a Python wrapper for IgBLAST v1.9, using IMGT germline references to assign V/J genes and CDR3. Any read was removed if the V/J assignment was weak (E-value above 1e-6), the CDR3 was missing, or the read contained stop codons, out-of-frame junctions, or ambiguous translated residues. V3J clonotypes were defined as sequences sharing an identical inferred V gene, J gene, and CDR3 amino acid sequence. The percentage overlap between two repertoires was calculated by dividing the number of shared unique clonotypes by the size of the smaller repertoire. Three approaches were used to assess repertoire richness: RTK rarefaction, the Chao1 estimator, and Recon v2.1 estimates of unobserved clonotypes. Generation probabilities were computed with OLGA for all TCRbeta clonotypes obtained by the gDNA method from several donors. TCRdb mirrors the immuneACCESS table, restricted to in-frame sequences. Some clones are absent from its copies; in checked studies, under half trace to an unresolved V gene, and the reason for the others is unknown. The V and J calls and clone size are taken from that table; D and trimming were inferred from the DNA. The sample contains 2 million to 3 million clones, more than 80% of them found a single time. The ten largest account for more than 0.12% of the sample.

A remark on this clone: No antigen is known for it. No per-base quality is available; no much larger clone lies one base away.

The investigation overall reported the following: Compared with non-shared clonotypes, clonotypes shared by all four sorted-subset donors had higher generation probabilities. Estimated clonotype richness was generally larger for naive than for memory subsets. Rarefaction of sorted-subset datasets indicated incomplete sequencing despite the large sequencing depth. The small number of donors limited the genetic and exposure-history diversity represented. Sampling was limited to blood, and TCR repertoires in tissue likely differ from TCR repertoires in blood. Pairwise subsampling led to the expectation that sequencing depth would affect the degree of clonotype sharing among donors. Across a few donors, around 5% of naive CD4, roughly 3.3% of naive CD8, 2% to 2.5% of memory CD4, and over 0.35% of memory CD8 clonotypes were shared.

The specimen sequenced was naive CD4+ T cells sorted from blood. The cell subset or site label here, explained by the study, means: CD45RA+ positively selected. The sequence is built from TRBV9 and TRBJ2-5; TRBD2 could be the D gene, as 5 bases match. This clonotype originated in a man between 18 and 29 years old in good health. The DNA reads TGTGCCAGCAGCCAGCGGTACCAAGAGACCCAGTACTTC. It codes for CASSQRYQETQYF. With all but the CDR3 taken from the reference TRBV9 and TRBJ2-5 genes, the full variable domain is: DSGVTQTPKHLITATGQRVTLRCSPRSGDLSVYWYQQSLDQGLQFLIQYYNGEERAKGNILERFSAQQFPDLHSELNLSSLELGDSALYFCASSQRYQETQYFGPGTRLLVL.